Listed here is a single T cell receptor beta chain. No antigen is known for it. This sample stems from a study of T cells in localized non-small cell lung cancer. This CDR3 region has 14 residues. Trimming removed 10 bases from V and 2 bases from J, with 17 bases in between. The germline V gene encodes CDR1 LNHDA and CDR2 SQIVND (reference sequence). Points from the study as a whole: Heterogeneity within the tumor remains possible, as just one region underwent sequencing. A median of around 60 clones ranked among the top 100 in tumor appeared in adjacent lung.

Sequencing used immunoSEQ multiplex PCR; TCRdb keeps in-frame clones, though not all of them. The sample lists 31,000 or so clones, roughly 87% occurring once. The specimen was peripheral blood mononuclear cells, collected before any cancer treatment. The sequence derives from a woman aged 40 to 75 with stage III lung adenocarcinoma. The chain has TRBV19 and TRBJ1-2; possibly TRBD1 for D (6 bases). The CDR3 sequence is CAIGTSEANYGYTF. The CDR3 bases are TGTGCCATCGGGACATCGGAGGCAAACTATGGCTACACCTTC. The entire variable domain, with the rest obtained from reference TRBV19 and TRBJ1-2, is as follows: DGGITQSPKYLFRKEGQNVTLSCEQNLNHDAMYWYRQDPGQGLRLIYYSQIVNDFQKGDIAEGYSVSREKKESFPLTVTSAQKNPTAFYLCAIGTSEANYGYTFGSGTRLTVV.